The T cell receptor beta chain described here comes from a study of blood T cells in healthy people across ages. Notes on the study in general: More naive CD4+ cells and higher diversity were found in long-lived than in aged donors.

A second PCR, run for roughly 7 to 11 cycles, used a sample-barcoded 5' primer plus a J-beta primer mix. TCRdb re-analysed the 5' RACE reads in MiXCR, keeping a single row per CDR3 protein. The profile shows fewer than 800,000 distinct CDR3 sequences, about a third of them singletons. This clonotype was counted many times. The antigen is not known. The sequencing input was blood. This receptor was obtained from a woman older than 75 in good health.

CDR3: CASSWDFPASYEQYF. CDR3 nucleotide sequence: TGCGCCAGCAGCTGGGATTTTCCTGCTTCCTACGAGCAGTACTTC. The rearrangement links TRBV5-1 to TRBJ2-7, with unresolved D. The V gene lost 3 bases and the J gene lost 1 base, with 14 bases spanning the gap. Germline V gene lookup returns CDR1 SGHRS and CDR2 YFSETQ. The CDR3 has 15 amino acids.